This TCR beta chain came from a study of cytomegalovirus exposure and HLA in healthy donors. About this clone: Its antigen remains unknown.

The PCR employed 60 Vbeta primers together with 13 Jbeta primers. Original analysis: About 12 million of 70 million to 80 million unique TCR beta chains were shared, per a later count. Assay used: immunoSEQ multiplex PCR; TCRdb lists only in-frame clones, some missing. Clone size and V and J calls were adopted from that table, with D and trimming inferred from the DNA. Of about 180,000 clones listed, about four fifths are singletons. Whereas donors were nominally healthy upon sampling, unrecorded immune exposures were probable. General observations from the study: Equally common other TCR beta chains were less clonally expanded than HLA-associated ones, a later analysis found.

CDR3 length: 14 residues. CDR1 is LNHDA and CDR2 is SQIVND in the germline V gene (reference sequence). The V gene lost 1 base and the J gene lost 8 bases, with 15 bases spanning the gap. The sequenced sample consisted of PBMCs. V gene TRBV19 combines with J gene TRBJ2-7; perhaps TRBD1 as D (6 bases). This clonotype was obtained from a young man in good health and CMV-seropositive. CDR3 nucleotide sequence: TGTGCCAGTAGTATAGCAGGGGCCCGGGGACAGCAGTACTTC. This gives the protein CASSIAGARGQQYF. Full variable domain (missing parts from reference TRBV19 and TRBJ2-7): DGGITQSPKYLFRKEGQNVTLSCEQNLNHDAMYWYRQDPGQGLRLIYYSQIVNDFQKGDIAEGYSVSREKKESFPLTVTSAQKNPTAFYLCASSIAGARGQQYFGPGTRLTVT.